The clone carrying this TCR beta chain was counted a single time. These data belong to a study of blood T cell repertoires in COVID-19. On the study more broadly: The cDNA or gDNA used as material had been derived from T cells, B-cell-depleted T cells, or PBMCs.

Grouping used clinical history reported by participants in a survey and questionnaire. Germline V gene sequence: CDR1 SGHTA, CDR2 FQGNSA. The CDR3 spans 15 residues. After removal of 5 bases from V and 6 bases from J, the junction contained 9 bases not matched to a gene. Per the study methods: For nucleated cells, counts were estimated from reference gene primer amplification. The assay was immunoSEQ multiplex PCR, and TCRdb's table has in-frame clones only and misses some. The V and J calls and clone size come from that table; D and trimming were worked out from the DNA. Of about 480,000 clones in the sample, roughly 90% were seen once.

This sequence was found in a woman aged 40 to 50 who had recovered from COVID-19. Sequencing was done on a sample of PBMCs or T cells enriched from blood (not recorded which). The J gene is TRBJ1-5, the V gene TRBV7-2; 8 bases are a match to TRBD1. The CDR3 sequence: CASSPGQGSTQPQHF. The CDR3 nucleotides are TGTGCCAGCAGCCCTGGACAGGGATCGACTCAGCCCCAGCATTTT.